The 21 T cell receptor beta chains presented below share a single source sample, sequenced in a study of early stage breast cancer tumors. Method: immunoSEQ multiplex PCR; TCRdb's copy keeps in-frame clones and lacks some. The table has about 5,000 clones, 64% seen once. Sequences were obtained from breast tumor tissue. The receptors here all came from a person aged 45 to 59 with breast cancer.

The chain employs TRBV7-6 and TRBJ2-1; D is unresolved. Germline V CDR1 and CDR2: SGHVS, FNYEAQ. This CDR3 region has 12 residues. Trimming removed 2 bases at V and 5 bases at J, with 4 bases between. CDR3: CASSLFDNEQFF. CDR3 nucleotide sequence: TGTGCCAGCAGCTTATTCGACAATGAGCAGTTCTTC.

The J gene is TRBJ2-5, the V gene TRBV5-1; no definite D call. The CDR3 sequence is 12 residues long. Deletions cut 6 bases from V and 5 bases from J, with 11 bases between. CDR1 SGHRS and CDR2 YFSETQ come from the germline V gene. This CDR3 is CASKAESETQYF. CDR3 DNA sequence: TGCGCCAGCAAGGCGGAAAGTGAGACCCAGTACTTC.

The chain links TRBV4-1 to TRBJ1-4; no firm D call. V gave up 1 base and J gave up 4 bases, with 10 bases separating them. Germline CDR1 reads MGHRA; CDR2 reads YSYEKL. The CDR3 loop spans 15 amino acids. The CDR3 protein is CASSQANRFNEKLFF. The DNA for the CDR3 is TGCGCCAGCAGCCAAGCAAACAGATTTAATGAAAAACTGTTTTTT.

The V call is TRBV7-9, the J call TRBJ2-5; 10 nucleotides line up with TRBD1. Trimming removed 2 bases from V and 3 bases from J; junction bases left unmatched: 6. CDR1 is SEHNR and CDR2 is FQNEAQ in the germline V gene (reference sequence). The CDR3 sequence is 16 residues long. Written as DNA, the CDR3 is TGTGCCAGCAGCTTACTCGCTGGGACAGGGGAAGAGACCCAGTACTTC. Amino acid sequence: CASSLLAGTGEETQYF.

The chain uses TRBV5-6 and TRBJ2-7; 8 bases align to TRBD1. The CDR3 sequence is 17 residues long. Germline V lookup: CDR1 SGHDT, CDR2 YYEEEE. Trimming took 4 bases from V and 3 from J; bases not matched to a gene: 15. The CDR3 coding sequence is TGTGCCAGCAGCCGGACAGGGAAGCTAGGGCGAAGCTACGAGCAGTACTTC. Its protein is CASSRTGKLGRSYEQYF.

V usage is TRBV6-1 and J usage is TRBJ1-5; D is possibly TRBD1 (6 bases). Deletions cut 9 bases from V and 7 bases from J, with 22 bases between. CDR1 MNHNS and CDR2 SASEGT come from the germline V gene. The CDR3 is made up of 15 amino acids. The CDR3 reads CASHIGGGSFQPQHF. The DNA of the CDR3 is TGTGCCAGTCATATAGGAGGGGGGAGTTTCCAGCCCCAGCATTTT.

This clone was seen a handful of times. The V call is TRBV28, the J call TRBJ2-7, with D perhaps TRBD1 (6 bases). The germline V gene has CDR1 MDHEN and CDR2 SYDVKM. CDR3 size: 17 residues. The ends were cut back, 6 bases at V and 3 bases at J, with 24 bases in the middle. The CDR3 reads CASSPLGWTDYIYEQYF. As DNA, the CDR3 is TGTGCCAGCAGCCCACTCGGCTGGACAGACTATATCTACGAGCAGTACTTC. Based on the CDR3 plus reference TRBV28 and TRBJ2-7, the full variable domain is DVKVTQSSRYLVKRTGEKVFLECVQDMDHENMFWYRQDPGLGLRLIYFSYDVKMKEKGDIPEGYSVSREKKERFSLILESASTNQTSMYLCASSPLGWTDYIYEQYFGPGTRLTVT.

This chain links TRBV19 with TRBJ2-2; a possible D gene is TRBD1 (5 bases). CDR3 length: 12 residues. V lost 5 bases, J lost 6 bases, and 7 bases lay in between. Germline assignment: CDR1 LNHDA and CDR2 SQIVND (reference sequence). The CDR3 nucleotides read TGTGCCAGTAGTCCAGGGCCCGGGGAGCTGTTTTTT. This codes for CASSPGPGELFF.

This clone was detected only a few times. V gene TRBV5-6 combines with J gene TRBJ2-4; D could derive from TRBD1 or TRBD2 (6 bases each). CDR3 length: 15 amino acids. Germline assignment: CDR1 SGHDT and CDR2 YYEEEE. Trimming pared 3 bases from V and 9 bases from J, leaving 19 bases between. CDR3 in amino acids: CASSWSGAGNGIQYF. CDR3 nucleotide sequence: TGTGCCAGCAGCTGGTCGGGGGCAGGTAACGGCATTCAGTACTTC.

By frequency in the sample, this clone is medium-sized. This sequence joins TRBV7-6 and TRBJ1-2; unclear D gene. The CDR3 sequence is 13 residues long. The germline V gene has CDR1 SGHVS and CDR2 FNYEAQ. V lost 1 base and J 8 bases, leaving 11 bases between the germline ends. The CDR3 sequence is CASSLDPSGGYTF. DNA of the CDR3: TGTGCCAGCAGCTTAGACCCATCGGGAGGCTACACCTTC.

The chain couples TRBV27 to TRBJ2-7, with D possibly matching TRBD1 (7 bases). V lost 6 bases and J 1 base, leaving 13 bases between the germline ends. The germline gives CDR1 MNHEY, CDR2 SMNVEV (reference sequence). This CDR3 contains 14 residues. CDR3 nucleotides: TGTGCCAGCAGAAGGTCAGGGGGGTCCTACGAGCAGTACTTC. Protein sequence: CASRRSGGSYEQYF.

The chain joins TRBV4-3 to TRBJ2-5; D possibly matches TRBD1 or TRBD2 (5 bases each). Trimming took off 0 bases at V and 5 bases at J, with 22 bases between the two ends. CDR3 length: 18 residues. The germline V gene encodes CDR1 LGHNA and CDR2 YSLEER. Written as DNA, the CDR3 is TGCGCCAGCAGCCAAGAGTTCCCCCCCACACTGGGGGAGGAGACCCAGTACTTC. This gives the protein CASSQEFPPTLGEETQYF.

The V call is TRBV23-1, the J call TRBJ1-1; perhaps TRBD1 as D (6 bases). TRBV23-1 is classed as an ORF, of uncertain function. Trimming removed 6 bases from V and 1 base from J, with 15 bases in between. This CDR3 has 15 residues. For the CDR3, the DNA is TGCGCCAGCAGCCAAACGCCAGGGGAGAACACTGAAGCTTTCTTT. Amino acids: CASSQTPGENTEAFF.

The V and J genes are TRBV30 and TRBJ2-5; tentative D call: TRBD2 (6 bases). The CDR3 is 14 residues long. From germline, CDR1 is GTSNPN and CDR2 SVGIG (reference sequence). Trimming pared 0 bases from V and 2 bases from J, leaving 10 bases between. The CDR3 reads CAWSVPGRQETQYF. The CDR3 DNA sequence: TGTGCCTGGAGTGTCCCCGGGAGACAAGAGACCCAGTACTTC.

The chain uses TRBV29-1 and TRBJ1-1; D gene unclear. CDR1 SQVTM and CDR2 ANQGSEA come from the germline V gene. This CDR3 is built from 11 residues. The V end was cut by 7 bases, the J end by 4 bases, with 10 bases between. The CDR3 coding sequence is TGCAGCGCCCGGGAGGTCACTGAAGCTTTCTTT. Translating gives CSAREVTEAFF.

This clone was detected only once. The chain uses TRBV5-1 and TRBJ1-1; D not resolved. V was trimmed by 6 bases and J by 1 base, leaving 10 bases between them. Germline values: CDR1 SGHRS, CDR2 YFSETQ. The CDR3 sequence is 13 residues long. The CDR3: CASNREANTEAFF. The CDR3, as DNA: TGCGCCAGCAACCGTGAGGCGAACACTGAAGCTTTCTTT. Filled out from reference TRBV5-1 and TRBJ1-1, the complete variable domain reads KAGVTQTPRYLIKTRGQQVTLSCSPISGHRSVSWYQQTPGQGLQFLFEYFSETQRNKGNFPGRFSGRQFSNSRSEMNVSTLELGDSALYLCASNREANTEAFFGQGTRLTVV.

CDR3 sequence (DNA): TGCGCCAGCAGCTTACTGGGACAGGGGGCGACCGGGGAGCTGTTTTTT. Its translation: CASSLLGQGATGELFF. This rearrangement joins TRBV5-1 to TRBJ2-2; 12 nucleotides align to TRBD1. The CDR3 covers 16 residues. The germline V gene encodes CDR1 SGHRS and CDR2 YFSETQ. Germline trimming cut 2 bases from V and 5 bases from J; bases unmatched to any gene: 4.

This chain connects TRBV5-5 to TRBJ1-6; a weak D match, TRBD1 (6 bases). Germline CDR1 is SGHKS and CDR2 is YYEKEE (reference sequence). CDR3 length: 14 residues. V shed 2 bases and J shed 5 bases, with 8 bases lying between them. CDR3 coding DNA: TGTGCCAGCAGCTTCAGGGGAAATAATTCACCCCTCCACTTT. It is translated as CASSFRGNNSPLHF.

This chain connects TRBV18 to TRBJ2-1; D gene ambiguous. The V gene's germline CDR1 is KGHSH and CDR2 LQKENI. V lost 4 bases, J lost 5 bases, and 9 bases lay in between. CDR3 size: 13 residues. The CDR3 spells CASSLNSDNEQFF. The CDR3 DNA reads TGTGCCAGCTCACTTAACAGTGACAATGAGCAGTTCTTC.

The genes are TRBV4-2 and TRBJ1-1; D ambiguous. The germline CDR1 and CDR2 sequences are LGHNA and YNFKEQ. Trimming took 5 bases from V and 3 from J, leaving 10 bases between them. This CDR3 region has 13 residues. The CDR3 loop reads CASSLEGDTEAFF. CDR3 nucleotides: TGTGCCAGCAGCTTAGAGGGCGACACTGAAGCTTTCTTT.

This clone was seen a few times. This chain uses TRBV9 with TRBJ2-7; D is uncertain. The CDR3 consists of 13 residues. Trimming removed 4 bases from V and 6 bases from J, with 14 bases in between. From germline, CDR1 is SGDLS and CDR2 YYNGEE. The CDR3 coding sequence is TGTGCCAGCAGCCCGCCGACCTCAGCCGAGCAGTACTTC. It is translated as CASSPPTSAEQYF.